The 30 T cell receptor beta chains given below trace back to one sample, sequenced in a study of blood T cell repertoires in COVID-19. Sequenced by immunoSEQ multiplex PCR; TCRdb stores in-frame clones only, minus some. The sample contains around 300,000 clones, approximately 89% of which appear only once. Sequencing used PBMCs or T cells enriched from blood (not recorded which). Receptor source: a woman aged 30 to 39 who had recovered from COVID-19.

This clone came up a few times. J is TRBJ1-5 and V is TRBV7-2, with unresolved D. The V gene lost 4 bases and the J gene lost 7 bases, with 14 bases spanning the gap. Germline values: CDR1 SGHTA, CDR2 FQGNSA. The CDR3 contains 14 residues. CDR3 nucleotide sequence: TGTGCCAGCAGCTCCCCGGGAAAGGCACAGCCCCAGCATTTT. This gives the protein CASSSPGKAQPQHF.

This chain connects TRBV4-3 to TRBJ1-2; 7 nucleotides align to TRBD1. The trim removed 2 bases at V and 8 bases at J, leaving 14 bases unmatched. The germline CDR1 and CDR2 sequences are LGHNA and YSLEER. CDR3 length equals 16 residues. Here the CDR3 DNA reads TGCGCCAGCAGCCAATTTCGTCCCGACAGGGTAGAAGGCTACACCTTC. This codes for CASSQFRPDRVEGYTF.

The chain joins TRBV4-2 to TRBJ1-2; TRBD1 is a possible D gene (6 bases). Germline V gene sequence: CDR1 LGHNA, CDR2 YNFKEQ. The V end lost 4 bases, the J end lost 7 bases, and 16 bases lay between the germline ends. This CDR3 contains 14 residues. For the CDR3, the DNA is TGTGCCAGCAGCCCAGACAGGCAGGGGCTTGGCTACACCTTC. This encodes CASSPDRQGLGYTF.

The chain combines TRBV6-5 with TRBJ1-2; 9 positions agree with TRBD1. This CDR3 is 13 amino acids long. V trimming: 6 bases; J trimming: 9 bases; junction bases outside the gene matches: 8. Germline loops: CDR1 MNHEY, CDR2 SVGAGI. The CDR3 here is CASSRGTGWSYTF. DNA of the CDR3: TGTGCCAGCAGCCGCGGGACAGGGTGGAGCTACACCTTC.

The chain joins TRBV28 to TRBJ1-5; 11 bases map to TRBD1. The V gene end was trimmed by 6 bases and the J gene end by 4 bases; junction bases not matched to a gene: 5. Germline-derived CDR1 and CDR2 are MDHEN and SYDVKM. The CDR3 runs to 15 residues. The DNA of the CDR3 is TGTGCCAGCAGCTGGGGACAGGGGGGTAATCAGCCCCAGCATTTT. Amino acids: CASSWGQGGNQPQHF.

This chain connects TRBV4-3 to TRBJ1-5; D call uncertain. V was shortened by 0 bases and J by 4 bases, with 4 bases between the two germline ends. The CDR3 totals 13 residues. Germline values: CDR1 LGHNA, CDR2 YSLEER. DNA for the CDR3: TGCGCCAGCAGCCAAGATAGTAATCAGCCCCAGCATTTT. It codes for CASSQDSNQPQHF.

The chain combines TRBV5-1 with TRBJ1-5; TRBD1 agrees at 7 bases. The germline V gene has CDR1 SGHRS and CDR2 YFSETQ. V was clipped by 4 bases and J by 1 base; unmatched bases: 2. There are 14 residues in the CDR3. As DNA, the CDR3 is TGCGCCAGCAGCGAACAGGGGAGCAATCAGCCCCAGCATTTT. Its translation is CASSEQGSNQPQHF.

CDR3 sequence (DNA): TGTGCCAGCAGCCCCGGGTACGGGACCCAGTACTTC. Amino acids: CASSPGYGTQYF. The rearrangement joins TRBV9 to TRBJ2-5; D unclear. This CDR3 has 12 amino acids. Trimming stripped 4 bases from V and 7 bases from J, with 11 bases between. Germline V gene sequence: CDR1 SGDLS, CDR2 YYNGEE.

Only a few counts were recorded for this clone. The rearrangement links TRBV6-5 to TRBJ1-2; D not resolved. Trimming took 0 bases from V and 4 from J, leaving 9 bases between them. CDR1 MNHEY and CDR2 SVGAGI come from the germline V gene. This CDR3 has 14 amino acids. The CDR3 nucleotides read TGTGCCAGCAGTTACTCTGTCTCAGGCTATGGCTACACCTTC. It encodes CASSYSVSGYGYTF.

CDR3 bases: TGTGCCAGCAGTGACTACGGGGACAAAGGCTACACCTTC. This codes for CASSDYGDKGYTF. This chain links TRBV25-1 with TRBJ1-2, with D possibly TRBD1 on 6 matching bases. V lost 3 bases to trimming and J lost 8 bases, with 13 bases between them. The CDR3 sequence is 13 residues long. From germline, CDR1 is MGHDK and CDR2 SYGVNS.

V gene TRBV10-2 combines with J gene TRBJ1-5; D is uncertain. Germline values: CDR1 WSHSY, CDR2 SAAADI. V was pared by 2 bases and J by 5 bases, with 4 bases between. The CDR3 is 12 amino acids. The CDR3 DNA reads TGCGCCAGCAGTGAGACAGATCAGCCCCAGCATTTT. Its translation: CASSETDQPQHF.

This chain joins TRBV5-4 and TRBJ1-4; D is perhaps TRBD1 (6 bases). The CDR3 length is 14 residues. From germline, CDR1 is SGHNT and CDR2 YYREEE (reference sequence). Between the trimmed V and J ends, which lost 4 bases and 7 bases, there was a span of 14 bases. This CDR3 reads CASSLYSGAEKLFF. The CDR3 bases are TGTGCCAGCAGCCTATATTCAGGGGCTGAAAAACTGTTTTTT.

CDR3 in DNA: TGTGCCACCTTCACCGGGACAGGGGGCATTTCACCCCTCCACTTT. This sequence encodes CATFTGTGGISPLHF. J is TRBJ1-6 and V is TRBV6-5; 12 bases match TRBD1. After removal of 10 bases from V and 9 bases from J, the junction contained 10 bases not matched to a gene. In germline, CDR1 is MNHEY, CDR2 SVGAGI. The CDR3 spans 15 residues.

The chain joins TRBV9 to TRBJ1-6; perhaps TRBD1 as D (5 bases). The V end lost 6 bases, the J end lost 12 bases, and 13 bases lay between the germline ends. This CDR3 comprises 12 residues. From germline, CDR1 is SGDLS and CDR2 YYNGEE. The CDR3 is CASTSQGGPLHF. The CDR3 region has the DNA TGTGCCAGCACCTCCCAGGGAGGACCCCTCCACTTT. Full variable domain (missing parts from reference TRBV9 and TRBJ1-6): DSGVTQTPKHLITATGQRVTLRCSPRSGDLSVYWYQQSLDQGLQFLIQYYNGEERAKGNILERFSAQQFPDLHSELNLSSLELGDSALYFCASTSQGGPLHFGNGTRLTVT.

For the CDR3, the DNA is TGCGCCAGCAGCCAAGATCCAACCCTAGCGGGGCGGGGGAACACCGGGGAGCTGTTTTTT. Its protein product is CASSQDPTLAGRGNTGELFF. The rearrangement joins TRBV4-1 to TRBJ2-2; 9 nucleotides line up with TRBD2. After removal of 0 bases from V and 1 base from J, the junction contained 12 bases not matched to a gene. Germline loops: CDR1 MGHRA, CDR2 YSYEKL. CDR3 length: 20 amino acids.

The chain recombines TRBV5-1 with TRBJ1-1; the D gene is possibly TRBD1 (6 bases). CDR1 SGHRS and CDR2 YFSETQ come from the germline V gene. This CDR3 comprises 13 residues. Trimming removed 4 bases from V and 2 bases from J, with 9 bases in between. CDR3 sequence: CASSQGQNTEAFF. The CDR3 region has the DNA TGCGCCAGCAGCCAGGGACAAAACACTGAAGCTTTCTTT.

The rearrangement links TRBV3-1 (or the pseudogene TRBV3-2) to TRBJ2-3; D not resolved. Trimming took off 0 bases at V and 0 bases at J, with 4 bases between the two ends. The CDR3 contains 14 residues. CDR1 LGHDT and CDR2 YNNKEL come from the germline V gene (reference sequence). This CDR3 is CASSQDVSTDTQYF. In DNA form, the CDR3 reads TGTGCCAGCAGCCAAGACGTAAGCACAGATACGCAGTATTTT.

The V and J genes are TRBV6-5 and TRBJ1-5, with TRBD1 matching over 9 bases. V trimming: 4 bases; J trimming: 3 bases; junction bases outside the gene matches: 7. Germline V gives CDR1 MNHEY, CDR2 SVGAGI. The CDR3 totals 16 residues. Written as DNA, the CDR3 is TGTGCCAGCAGTTCTCTAAACAGGGGGCACAATCAGCCCCAGCATTTT. Translating gives CASSSLNRGHNQPQHF.

This clone appeared a few times. This chain links TRBV28 with TRBJ2-4; 11 bases fit TRBD2. V was pared by 7 bases and J by 3 bases, with 14 bases of the junction left unmatched. Germline-derived CDR1 and CDR2 are MDHEN and SYDVKM. CDR3 size: 18 residues. The CDR3, as DNA: TGTGCCAGCACCGATAGCGGGGGGGCGATTCGGGACAAAAACATTCAGTACTTC. As protein: CASTDSGGAIRDKNIQYF. The full variable domain, completed using reference TRBV28 and TRBJ2-4, is DVKVTQSSRYLVKRTGEKVFLECVQDMDHENMFWYRQDPGLGLRLIYFSYDVKMKEKGDIPEGYSVSREKKERFSLILESASTNQTSMYLCASTDSGGAIRDKNIQYFGAGTRLSVL.

The rearrangement uses TRBV7-2 and TRBJ1-1, with D unresolved. The CDR3 runs to 11 residues. The V gene's germline CDR1 is SGHTA and CDR2 FQGNSA. With 2 bases removed from V and 8 bases from J, the gap between germline ends came to 6 bases. The CDR3 sequence is CASSLSVEAFF. The CDR3 region has the DNA TGTGCCAGCAGCTTATCGGTCGAAGCTTTCTTT.

This chain links TRBV7-9 with TRBJ2-1; D may be TRBD2 (5 bases). The CDR3 is made up of 13 amino acids. Deletions cut 3 bases from V and 3 bases from J, with 6 bases between. Germline CDR1 and CDR2: SEHNR and FQNEAQ (reference sequence). The CDR3: CASSFEGYNEQFF. In DNA, the CDR3 is TGTGCCAGCAGCTTTGAGGGCTACAATGAGCAGTTCTTC.

The CDR3 protein is CASSPQGLGYTF. CDR3 bases: TGCGCCAGCAGCCCTCAGGGGTTGGGCTACACCTTC. The chain has TRBV5-1 and TRBJ1-2, with D perhaps TRBD1 (6 bases). Germline CDR1 and CDR2: SGHRS and YFSETQ. The ends were cut back, 4 bases at V and 8 bases at J, with 12 bases in the middle. The CDR3 is 12 residues long.

This chain links TRBV6-5 with TRBJ1-4; D is unresolved. Germline values: CDR1 MNHEY, CDR2 SVGAGI. The CDR3 length is 13 residues. Between the trimmed V and J ends, which lost 6 bases and 4 bases, there was a span of 9 bases. This chain's CDR3 is CASRTDFNEKLFF. CDR3 in DNA: TGTGCCAGCAGGACGGACTTTAATGAAAAACTGTTTTTT.

The chain joins TRBV19 to TRBJ2-7; tentative D call: TRBD2 (5 bases). Germline CDR1 is LNHDA and CDR2 is SQIVND (reference sequence). The germline V and J ends were trimmed by 5 bases and 7 bases, with 15 bases remaining between them. CDR3 size: 13 residues. The CDR3 sequence: CASSGSLLGEQYF. The CDR3 DNA reads TGTGCCAGTAGTGGGAGCCTACTGGGGGAGCAGTACTTC. Using reference TRBV19 and TRBJ2-7 for the parts outside the CDR3, the full variable domain is DGGITQSPKYLFRKEGQNVTLSCEQNLNHDAMYWYRQDPGQGLRLIYYSQIVNDFQKGDIAEGYSVSREKKESFPLTVTSAQKNPTAFYLCASSGSLLGEQYFGPGTRLTVT.

The J gene is TRBJ2-7, the V gene TRBV6-5; 9 bases agree with TRBD2. The CDR3 length is 15 residues. Looked up from germline, CDR1 is MNHEY and CDR2 is SVGAGI. V dropped 7 bases and J dropped 2; count of bases not matched to a gene: 9. The CDR3 loop reads CASNVASGATYEQYF. The CDR3 bases are TGTGCCAGCAACGTGGCTAGCGGGGCCACCTACGAGCAGTACTTC.

The chain combines TRBV7-2 with TRBJ1-6; D gene unclear. CDR3 size: 14 residues. In germline, CDR1 is SGHTA, CDR2 FQGNSA. The germline V and J ends were trimmed by 4 bases and 3 bases, with 7 bases remaining between them. In DNA, the CDR3 is TGTGCCAGCAGCTACAGATTCTATAATTCACCCCTCCACTTT. This encodes CASSYRFYNSPLHF. The full variable domain, with the rest looked up from reference TRBV7-2 and TRBJ1-6, is GAGVSQSPSNKVTEKGKDVELRCDPISGHTALYWYRQSLGQGLEFLIYFQGNSAPDKSGLPSDRFSAERTGGSVSTLTIQRTQQEDSAVYLCASSYRFYNSPLHFGNGTRLTVT.

This chain uses TRBV5-6 with TRBJ1-1; 12 bases are shared with TRBD1. Germline trimming cut 4 bases from V and 3 bases from J; bases unmatched to any gene: 7. Germline V lookup: CDR1 SGHDT, CDR2 YYEEEE. The CDR3 has 16 residues. The CDR3 protein is CASSAGTGGYDTEAFF. The CDR3 nucleotides are TGTGCCAGCAGCGCCGGGACAGGGGGCTATGACACTGAAGCTTTCTTT.

The V call is TRBV3-1 (or the pseudogene TRBV3-2), the J call TRBJ2-1, with a tentative D call TRBD1 (6 bases). Germline V gene sequence: CDR1 LGHDT, CDR2 YNNKEL (reference sequence). The CDR3 is 15 residues long. Trimming cost V 1 base and J 6 bases, with 13 bases left between them. CDR3 amino acids: CASSQGRQVINEQFF. The CDR3 bases are TGTGCCAGCAGCCAAGGCCGACAGGTAATCAATGAGCAGTTCTTC.

The chain links TRBV19 to TRBJ2-7; a possible D gene is TRBD2 (6 bases). Germline lookup yields CDR1 LNHDA and CDR2 SQIVND (reference sequence). Between the trimmed V and J ends, which lost 5 bases and 9 bases, there was a span of 11 bases. There are 11 residues in the CDR3. CDR3 bases: TGTGCCAGTAGTGTGGGGGGACCGCAGTACTTC. This translates into CASSVGGPQYF.

J is TRBJ2-2 and V is TRBV28, with 9 bases identical to TRBD1. The CDR3 covers 17 residues. J was trimmed by 4 bases and V by 3 bases; bases with no gene match: 9. Per germline, CDR1 MDHEN and CDR2 SYDVKM. CDR3 DNA sequence: TGTGCCAGCAGTTTCCACCAGGGACAGGGCGGCACCGGGGAGCTGTTTTTT. Its translation: CASSFHQGQGGTGELFF.